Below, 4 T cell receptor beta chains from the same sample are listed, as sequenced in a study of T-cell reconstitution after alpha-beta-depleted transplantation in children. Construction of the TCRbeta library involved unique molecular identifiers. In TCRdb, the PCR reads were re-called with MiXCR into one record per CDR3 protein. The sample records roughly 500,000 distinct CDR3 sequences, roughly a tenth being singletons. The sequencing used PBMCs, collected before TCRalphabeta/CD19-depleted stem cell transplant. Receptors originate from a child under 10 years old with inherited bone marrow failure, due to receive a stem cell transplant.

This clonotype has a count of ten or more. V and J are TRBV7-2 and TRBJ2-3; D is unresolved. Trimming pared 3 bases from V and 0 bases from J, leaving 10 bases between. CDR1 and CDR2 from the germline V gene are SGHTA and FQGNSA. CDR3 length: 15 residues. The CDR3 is CASSFLTTSTDTQYF. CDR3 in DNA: TGTGCCAGCAGCTTTTTAACGACTAGCACAGATACGCAGTATTTT.

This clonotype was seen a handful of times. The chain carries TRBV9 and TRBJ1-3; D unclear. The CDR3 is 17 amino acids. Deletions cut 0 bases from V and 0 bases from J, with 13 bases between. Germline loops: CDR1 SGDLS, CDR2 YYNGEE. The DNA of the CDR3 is TGTGCCAGCAGCGTAGGCGGGAGACACCGCTCTGGAAACACCATATATTTT. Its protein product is CASSVGGRHRSGNTIYF.

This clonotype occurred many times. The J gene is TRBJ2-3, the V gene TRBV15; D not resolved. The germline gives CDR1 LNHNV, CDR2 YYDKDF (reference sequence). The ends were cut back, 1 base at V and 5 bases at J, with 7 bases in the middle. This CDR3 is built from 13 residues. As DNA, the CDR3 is TGTGCCACCAGCAGAGTGGGTGTAGATACGCAGTATTTT. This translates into CATSRVGVDTQYF.

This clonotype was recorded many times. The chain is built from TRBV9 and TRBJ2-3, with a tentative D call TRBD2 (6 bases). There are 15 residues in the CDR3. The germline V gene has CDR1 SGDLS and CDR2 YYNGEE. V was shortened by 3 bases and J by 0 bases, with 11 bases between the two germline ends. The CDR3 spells CASSAEGRSTDTQYF. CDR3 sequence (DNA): TGTGCCAGCAGCGCGGAGGGCCGGAGCACAGATACGCAGTATTTT.